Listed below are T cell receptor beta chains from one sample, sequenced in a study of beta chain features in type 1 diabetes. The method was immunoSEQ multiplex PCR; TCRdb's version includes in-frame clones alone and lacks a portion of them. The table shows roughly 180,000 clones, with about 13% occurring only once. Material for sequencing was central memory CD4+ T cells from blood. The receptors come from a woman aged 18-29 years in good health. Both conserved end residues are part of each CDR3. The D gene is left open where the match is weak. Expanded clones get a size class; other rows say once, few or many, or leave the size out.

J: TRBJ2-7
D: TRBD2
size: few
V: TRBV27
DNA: TGTGCCAGCAGTCGACTAGCGGGTACCTACGAGCAGTACTTC
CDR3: CASSRLAGTYEQYF

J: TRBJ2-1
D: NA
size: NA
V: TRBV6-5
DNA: TGTGCCAGCAGTTACTTACGCGGCTACGACTACAATGAGCAGTTCTTC
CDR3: CASSYLRGYDYNEQFF

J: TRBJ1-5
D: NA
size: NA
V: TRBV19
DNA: TGTGCCAGTAGTATAGATTTCAGGGCGGGGAGCAATCAGCCCCAGCATTTT
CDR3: CASSIDFRAGSNQPQHF

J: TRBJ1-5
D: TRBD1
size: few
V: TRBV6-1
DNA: TGTGCCAGCAGTACGTTGGGACAGGGCCAACAGCCCCAGCATTTT
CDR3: CASSTLGQGQQPQHF

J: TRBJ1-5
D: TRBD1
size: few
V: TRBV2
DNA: TGTGCCAGCAGTGAACAGGGGGCTCAGCCCCAGCATTTT
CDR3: CASSEQGAQPQHF

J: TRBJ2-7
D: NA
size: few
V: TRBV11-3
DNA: TGTGCCAGCAGCTTAGATCGCGGCAAGCGCCCCACCTACGAGCAGTACTTC
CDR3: CASSLDRGKRPTYEQYF

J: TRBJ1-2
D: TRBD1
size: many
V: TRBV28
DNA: TGTGCCAGCCGACCGGGACAGATTCTACCAGCTAACTATGGCTACACCTTC
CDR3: CASRPGQILPANYGYTF

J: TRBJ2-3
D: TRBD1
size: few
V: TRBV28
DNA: TGTGCCAGCAGTCCCACGGGACAGGGTGCAGATACGCAGTATTTT
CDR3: CASSPTGQGADTQYF

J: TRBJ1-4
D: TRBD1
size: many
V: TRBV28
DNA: TGTGCCAGCAGTCCCTGGTATCGAACAGGGGACGAAGTCCCCTTTGCAACTAATGAAAAACTGTTTTTT
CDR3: CASSPWYRTGDEVPFATNEKLFF

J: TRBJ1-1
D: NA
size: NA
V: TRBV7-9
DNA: TGTGCCAGCAGCCGTGACAGATCTGCTGAAGCTTTCTTT
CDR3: CASSRDRSAEAFF

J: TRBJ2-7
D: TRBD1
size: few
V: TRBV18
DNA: TGTGCCAGCTCACGACAGGGGGGGAGTGAACTCGAGCAGTACTTC
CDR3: CASSRQGGSELEQYF

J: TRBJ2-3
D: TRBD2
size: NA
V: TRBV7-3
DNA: TGTGCCAGCAGCTTAATACTAGCGGGAACAGGATATACGCAGTATTTT
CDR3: CASSLILAGTGYTQYF

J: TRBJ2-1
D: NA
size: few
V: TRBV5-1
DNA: TGCGCCAGCAGCTTGGCCACGAGTGGACTTAGCTTCAATGAGCAGTTCTTC
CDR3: CASSLATSGLSFNEQFF

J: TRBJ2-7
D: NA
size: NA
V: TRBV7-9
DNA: TGTGCCAGCAGCTTAGATGGGGGGGCGCGGTACGAGCAGTACTTC
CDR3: CASSLDGGARYEQYF

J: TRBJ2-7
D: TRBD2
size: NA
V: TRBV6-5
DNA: TGTGCCAGCACAAAACGGGAGGGCGAGCAGTACTTC
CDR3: CASTKREGEQYF

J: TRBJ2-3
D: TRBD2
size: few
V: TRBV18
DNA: TGTGCCAGCACCGGACTAGCGGGACGGACAGATACGCAGTATTTT
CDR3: CASTGLAGRTDTQYF

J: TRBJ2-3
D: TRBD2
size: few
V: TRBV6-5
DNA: TGTGCCAGCAGTTACACACCCAGCGGGAGGGCGGGTACGCAGTATTTT
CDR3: CASSYTPSGRAGTQYF

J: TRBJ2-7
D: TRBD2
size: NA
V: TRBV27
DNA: TGTGCCAGCACCGAACAGCGGGGCCTGGGAGAGCAGTACTTC
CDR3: CASTEQRGLGEQYF

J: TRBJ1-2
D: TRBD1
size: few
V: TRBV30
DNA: TGTGCCTGGAGTGTTATAAGACAGGGGGTAAAAGGCTACACCTTC
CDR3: CAWSVIRQGVKGYTF

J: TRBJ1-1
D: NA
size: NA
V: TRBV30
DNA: TGTGCCTGGAAGAGGGCGGGACTAGTAGCTTTCTTT
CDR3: CAWKRAGLVAFF

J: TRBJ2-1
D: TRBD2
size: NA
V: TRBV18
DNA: TGTGCCAGCTCAAATACAGGGCCTAGCGGGAGAAATGAGCAGTTCTTC
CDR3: CASSNTGPSGRNEQFF

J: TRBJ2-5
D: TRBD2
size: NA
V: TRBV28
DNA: TGTGCCAGCAGTCCGAATAGCGGGAGGTTTGGGGAGACCCAGTACTTC
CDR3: CASSPNSGRFGETQYF

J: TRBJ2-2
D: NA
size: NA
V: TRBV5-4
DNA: TGTGCCAGCAGCTTATATGGGCCCGGGGAGCTGTTTTTT
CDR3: CASSLYGPGELFF

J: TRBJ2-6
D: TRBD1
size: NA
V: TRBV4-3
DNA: TGCGCCAGCAGCCATGAGGACAGGGCTGGGGCCAACGTCCTGACTTTC
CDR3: CASSHEDRAGANVLTF

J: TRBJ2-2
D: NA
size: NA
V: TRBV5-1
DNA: TGCGCCAGCAGCGCTACAGGGTTCACCGGGGAGCTGTTTTTT
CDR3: CASSATGFTGELFF

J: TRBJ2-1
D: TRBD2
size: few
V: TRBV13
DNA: TGTGCCAGCAGCCCGGGACTAGCGGGAAACGAGCAGTTCTTC
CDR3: CASSPGLAGNEQFF

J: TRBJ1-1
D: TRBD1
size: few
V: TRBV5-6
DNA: TGTGCCAGCAGCTTCCTTGACAGGGGCTCCACTGAAGCTTTCTTT
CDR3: CASSFLDRGSTEAFF